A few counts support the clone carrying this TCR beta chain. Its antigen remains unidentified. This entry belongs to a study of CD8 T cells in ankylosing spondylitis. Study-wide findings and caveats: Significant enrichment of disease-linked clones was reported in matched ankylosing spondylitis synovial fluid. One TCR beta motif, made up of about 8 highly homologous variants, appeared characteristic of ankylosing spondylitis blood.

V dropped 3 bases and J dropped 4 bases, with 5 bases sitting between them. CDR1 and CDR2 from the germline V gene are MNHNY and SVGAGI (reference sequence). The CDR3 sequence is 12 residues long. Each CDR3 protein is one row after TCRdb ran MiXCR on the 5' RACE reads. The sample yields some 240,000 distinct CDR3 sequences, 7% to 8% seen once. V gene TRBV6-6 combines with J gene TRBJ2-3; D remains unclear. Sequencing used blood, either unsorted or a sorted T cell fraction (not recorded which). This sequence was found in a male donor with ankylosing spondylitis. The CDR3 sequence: CASSYYADTQYF. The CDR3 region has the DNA TGTGCCAGCAGTTATTATGCAGATACGCAGTATTTT.